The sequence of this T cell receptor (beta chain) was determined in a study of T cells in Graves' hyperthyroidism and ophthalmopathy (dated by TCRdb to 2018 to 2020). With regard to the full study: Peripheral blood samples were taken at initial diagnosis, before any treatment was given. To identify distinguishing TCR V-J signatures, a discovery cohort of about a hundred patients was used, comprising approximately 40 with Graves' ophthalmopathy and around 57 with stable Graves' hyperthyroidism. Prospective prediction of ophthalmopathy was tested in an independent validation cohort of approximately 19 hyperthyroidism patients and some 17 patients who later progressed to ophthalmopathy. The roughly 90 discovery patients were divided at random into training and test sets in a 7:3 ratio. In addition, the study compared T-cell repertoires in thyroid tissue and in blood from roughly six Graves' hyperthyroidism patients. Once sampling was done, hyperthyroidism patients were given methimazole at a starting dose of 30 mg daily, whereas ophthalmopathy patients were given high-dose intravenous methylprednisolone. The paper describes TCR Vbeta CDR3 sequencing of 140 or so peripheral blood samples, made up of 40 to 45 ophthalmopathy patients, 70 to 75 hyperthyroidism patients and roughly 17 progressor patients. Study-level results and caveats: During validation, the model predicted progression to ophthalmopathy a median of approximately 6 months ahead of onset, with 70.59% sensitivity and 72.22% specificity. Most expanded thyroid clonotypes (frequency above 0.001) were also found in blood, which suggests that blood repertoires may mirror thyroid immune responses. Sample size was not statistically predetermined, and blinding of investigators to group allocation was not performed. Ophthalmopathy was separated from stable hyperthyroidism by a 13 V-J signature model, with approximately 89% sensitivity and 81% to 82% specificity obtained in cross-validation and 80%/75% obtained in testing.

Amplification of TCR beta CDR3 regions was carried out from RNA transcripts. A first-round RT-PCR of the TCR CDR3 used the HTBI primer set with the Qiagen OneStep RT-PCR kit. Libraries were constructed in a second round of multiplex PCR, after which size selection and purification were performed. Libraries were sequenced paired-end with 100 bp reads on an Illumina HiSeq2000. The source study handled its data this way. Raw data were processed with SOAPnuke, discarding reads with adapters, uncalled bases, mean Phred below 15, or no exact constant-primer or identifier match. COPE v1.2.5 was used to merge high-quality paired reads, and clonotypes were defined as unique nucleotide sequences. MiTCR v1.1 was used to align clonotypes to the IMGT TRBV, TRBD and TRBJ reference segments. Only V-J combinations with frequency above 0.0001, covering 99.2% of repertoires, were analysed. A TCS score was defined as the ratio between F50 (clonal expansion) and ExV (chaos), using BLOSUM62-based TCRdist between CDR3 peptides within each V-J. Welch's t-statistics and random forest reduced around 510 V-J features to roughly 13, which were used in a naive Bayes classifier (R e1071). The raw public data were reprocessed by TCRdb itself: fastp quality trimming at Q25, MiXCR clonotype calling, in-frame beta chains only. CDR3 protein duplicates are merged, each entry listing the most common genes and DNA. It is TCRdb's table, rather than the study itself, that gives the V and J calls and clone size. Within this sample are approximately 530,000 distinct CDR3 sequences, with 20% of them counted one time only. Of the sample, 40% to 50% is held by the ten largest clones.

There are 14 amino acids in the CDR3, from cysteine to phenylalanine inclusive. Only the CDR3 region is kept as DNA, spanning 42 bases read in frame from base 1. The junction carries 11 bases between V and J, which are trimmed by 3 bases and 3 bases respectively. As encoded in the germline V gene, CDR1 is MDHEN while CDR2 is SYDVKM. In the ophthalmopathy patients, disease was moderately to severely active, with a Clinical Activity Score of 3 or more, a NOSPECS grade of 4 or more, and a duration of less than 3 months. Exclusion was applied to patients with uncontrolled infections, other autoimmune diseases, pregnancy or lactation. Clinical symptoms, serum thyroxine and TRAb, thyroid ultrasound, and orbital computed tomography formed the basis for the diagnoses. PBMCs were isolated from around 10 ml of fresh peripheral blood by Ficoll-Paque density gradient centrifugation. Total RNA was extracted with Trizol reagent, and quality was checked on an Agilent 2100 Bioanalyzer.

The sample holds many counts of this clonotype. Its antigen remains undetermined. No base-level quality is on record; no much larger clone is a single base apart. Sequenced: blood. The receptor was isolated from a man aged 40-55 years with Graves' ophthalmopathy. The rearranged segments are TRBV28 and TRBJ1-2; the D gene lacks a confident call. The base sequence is TGTGCCAGCAGTTTTGTATGGGAAGACTATGGCTACACCTTC. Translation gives CASSFVWEDYGYTF.